Below, 16 T cell receptor beta chains from the same sample are listed, as sequenced in a study of beta chain features in type 1 diabetes. Their target antigens are unknown. Study-wide points: TCRB CDR3s were moderately but significantly shorter in Type 1 diabetes patients in all four CD4+ subsets.

The whole isolated RNA underwent reverse transcription, so sequencing captured expressed TCRB transcripts. The repertoire was sequenced with immunoSEQ multiplex PCR; TCRdb's copy has only in-frame clones and lacks some. The sample has tens of thousands of clones, under 75% seen once; the top ten hold roughly 4.3%. Input material: Tregs from blood. The receptors here all came from a man younger than 35 with type 1 diabetes.

V usage is TRBV18 and J usage is TRBJ2-5, with 7 bases identical to TRBD1. Germline V gene lookup returns CDR1 KGHSH and CDR2 LQKENI. There are 13 residues in the CDR3. J lost 5 bases, V lost 3 bases, and 3 bases had no gene match. CDR3 residues: CASSPTGWETQYF. In DNA, the CDR3 is TGTGCCAGCTCACCGACAGGGTGGGAGACCCAGTACTTC.

The chain has TRBV7-7 and TRBJ2-5; TRBD2 matches 11 bases. With V trimmed by 3 bases and J by 1 base, 1 base remained unmatched. The germline V gene encodes CDR1 SSHAT and CDR2 FNYEAQ (reference sequence). CDR3 length equals 15 residues. The CDR3 region is CASSFGLAGQETQYF. The CDR3 coding sequence is TGTGCCAGCAGCTTCGGACTAGCGGGCCAAGAGACCCAGTACTTC.

The V gene is TRBV6-5, the J gene TRBJ2-5; 9 nucleotides line up with TRBD1. This CDR3 is built from 13 residues. Germline V gene data show CDR1 as MNHEY and CDR2 as SVGAGI. V gave up 9 bases and J gave up 5 bases; unmatched junction bases: 7. CDR3 nucleotide sequence: TGTGCCAGGCAGGACAGGGGTGAGGAGACCCAGTACTTC. Its translation is CARQDRGEETQYF.

The V gene is TRBV6-1, the J gene TRBJ2-7; 9 bases are shared with TRBD2. V was pared by 4 bases and J by 2 bases, with 9 bases of the junction left unmatched. Germline loops: CDR1 MNHNS, CDR2 SASEGT. This CDR3 is built from 16 residues. The CDR3 DNA is TGTGCCAGCAGTGCCTTAATGACTAGCGGACCCTACGAGCAGTACTTC. Amino acid sequence: CASSALMTSGPYEQYF.

This chain connects TRBV2 to TRBJ2-7, with 10 bases fitting TRBD1. This CDR3 is 12 amino acids long. V lost 11 bases, J lost 9 bases, and 10 bases stayed unmatched. The germline V gene encodes CDR1 SNHLY and CDR2 FYNNEI. The CDR3 DNA reads as TGTGCCGCCCGGGACAGGGGAAGTGTGCAGTACTTC. This gives the protein CAARDRGSVQYF.

The CDR3 loop is CASSLEGGNTIYF. DNA of the CDR3: TGTGCCAGCAGTTTAGAGGGCGGAAACACCATATATTTT. The chain is built from TRBV28 and TRBJ1-3; D not certain. The CDR3 runs to 13 residues. V lost 2 bases and J lost 4, with 6 bases in between. Germline values: CDR1 MDHEN, CDR2 SYDVKM. Full variable domain (outside the CDR3, taken from reference TRBV28 and TRBJ1-3): DVKVTQSSRYLVKRTGEKVFLECVQDMDHENMFWYRQDPGLGLRLIYFSYDVKMKEKGDIPEGYSVSREKKERFSLILESASTNQTSMYLCASSLEGGNTIYFGEGSWLTVV.

The chain is built from TRBV5-1 and TRBJ2-7; 13 bases line up with TRBD2. CDR3 length: 19 amino acids. CDR1 SGHRS and CDR2 YFSETQ come from the germline V gene. J gave up 2 bases and V 1 base, and 12 bases lay outside the gene matches. The chain's CDR3 is CASSLSPRTGTSGAYEQYF. CDR3 DNA: TGCGCCAGCAGCTTGTCCCCCCGGACAGGGACTAGCGGGGCCTACGAGCAGTACTTC.

Notes on this clone: One junction end disagrees with the germline gene, perhaps due to a read error. The V call is TRBV7-2, the J call TRBJ2-3, with TRBD1 matching 7 bases. The CDR3 runs to 15 residues. From germline, CDR1 is SGHTA and CDR2 FQGNSA. CDR3 region: CASSPRQGYIDTQDF. DNA for the CDR3: TGTGCCAGCAGCCCGAGACAGGGTTATATAGATACGCAGGATTTT. Using reference TRBV7-2 and TRBJ2-3 for the parts outside the CDR3, the full variable domain is GAGVSQSPSNKVTEKGKDVELRCDPISGHTALYWYRQSLGQGLEFLIYFQGNSAPDKSGLPSDRFSAERTGGSVSTLTIQRTQQEDSAVYLCASSPRQGYIDTQDFGPGTRLTVL.

In DNA form, the CDR3 reads TGCAGCGTAGGTGCCCGGACGGGAAAGGAAGGTAGCTATGGCTACACCTTC. Its translation: CSVGARTGKEGSYGYTF. The J gene is TRBJ1-2, the V gene TRBV29-1; D unresolved. Deletions cut 6 bases from V and 4 bases from J, with 27 bases between. From germline, CDR1 is SQVTM and CDR2 ANQGSEA. This CDR3 is 17 amino acids long.

This clone was found a few times. The chain employs TRBV10-3 and TRBJ2-1, with D perhaps TRBD1 (7 bases). The CDR3 runs 15 residues. Germline V gene data show CDR1 as ENHRY and CDR2 as SYGVKD. Trimming left V 6 bases short and J 3 bases short, with 15 bases between. CDR3 sequence reads: CAISDRAGGYNEQFF. In DNA, the CDR3 is TGTGCCATCAGCGACAGGGCCGGGGGCTACAATGAGCAGTTCTTC.

V is TRBV5-1 and J is TRBJ2-5; TRBD2 matches 9 bases. The CDR3 length is 18 residues. Germline V CDR1 and CDR2: SGHRS, YFSETQ. With 1 base clipped from V and 0 bases from J, the junction kept 10 bases outside the gene matches. CDR3: CASSLSLLAGSYQETQYF. The CDR3, as DNA: TGCGCCAGCAGCTTGAGTCTTCTAGCGGGGAGTTACCAAGAGACCCAGTACTTC.

The sample holds one count of this clone. The chain is built from TRBV10-3 and TRBJ1-1, with 10 bases lining up with TRBD1. CDR1 and CDR2 (germline): ENHRY, SYGVKD. This CDR3 has 17 residues. V shed 6 bases, J shed 5 bases, and the junction held 15 bases outside the gene matches. CDR3 protein: CAISETGGAEMITEAFF. The CDR3 DNA follows: TGTGCCATCAGCGAGACAGGGGGCGCGGAGATGATAACTGAAGCTTTCTTT.

The gene calls are TRBV5-1 and TRBJ1-2; D is ambiguous. The germline gives CDR1 SGHRS, CDR2 YFSETQ. There are 13 residues in the CDR3. The V end lost 1 base, the J end lost 2 bases, and 6 bases lay between the germline ends. This chain's CDR3 is CASSLSRNYGYTF. CDR3 coding DNA: TGCGCCAGCAGCTTGAGCCGCAACTATGGCTACACCTTC.

The rearrangement links TRBV28 to TRBJ2-3; 10 bases map to TRBD1. CDR3 size: 14 residues. Germline V gives CDR1 MDHEN, CDR2 SYDVKM. The V and J ends lost 6 bases and 1 base, in that order; junction bases with no gene match: 1. CDR3 loop: CASRDRGGTDTQYF. The CDR3 region has the DNA TGTGCCAGCAGGGACAGGGGGGGCACAGATACGCAGTATTTT.

This clone was observed once. The V call is TRBV29-1, the J call TRBJ2-3; perhaps TRBD1 as D (5 bases). The germline CDR1 and CDR2 sequences are SQVTM and ANQGSEA. The CDR3 totals 14 residues. The ends were cut back, 4 bases at V and 0 bases at J, with 11 bases in the middle. This CDR3 is CSVGGPGSTDTQYF. The CDR3 coding sequence is TGCAGCGTTGGAGGTCCAGGGAGCACAGATACGCAGTATTTT.

CDR3 loop: CAISGGIPSLVGGYTF. CDR3 coding DNA: TGTGCCATCAGTGGCGGGATCCCTAGCCTTGTCGGAGGCTACACCTTC. The chain recombines TRBV10-3 with TRBJ1-2, with no clear D. The CDR3 sequence is 16 residues long. V gave up 4 bases and J gave up 8 bases, with 23 bases separating them. Germline CDR1 reads ENHRY; CDR2 reads SYGVKD.